The rows below give T cell receptor beta chains drawn from one sample of a study of radiotherapy plus CTLA-4 blockade in lung cancer. Using immunoSEQ multiplex PCR, the repertoire was profiled, and TCRdb retains in-frame clones only, with some absent. The sample yields approximately 45,000 clones, almost 65% seen once. The sequencing used peripheral blood, collected from a patient treated with radiotherapy plus ipilimumab. Source of these receptors: a human donor with non-small cell lung cancer who had a partial response to radiotherapy plus ipilimumab. Each CDR3 is given with its conserved first and last residue.

CASNPLAGGSYEQYF	TRBV11-2	TRBJ2-7
CASSISLSGELFF	TRBV6-5	TRBJ2-2
CASSWLGGGTEAFF	TRBV7-3	TRBJ1-1
CASSPRRHLFNYGYTF	TRBV21-1	TRBJ1-2
CASSPGMGTLHF	TRBV19	TRBJ1-6
CASSPGLPEKQFF	TRBV11-1	TRBJ2-1
CASSLEVRAYNEQFF	TRBV7-6	TRBJ2-1
CASSVNRARSGNTIYF	TRBV5-6	TRBJ1-3
CASSLQPDRGHEQYF	TRBV18	TRBJ2-7
CASSQPLASTDTQYF	TRBV4-1	TRBJ2-3
CASSLGDRPTGELFF	TRBV7-3	TRBJ2-2
CASSQGSEKLFF	TRBV6-1	TRBJ1-4
CASSPWDRGSDTQYF	TRBV27	TRBJ2-3
CASSSGGRDTEAFF	TRBV7-2	TRBJ1-1
CASSEGPSGYYEQYF	TRBV2	TRBJ2-7
CASSYGGTGVNTEAFF	TRBV6-5	TRBJ1-1
CASSLQTSGGNEQYF	TRBV7-2	TRBJ2-7